Below are 19 T cell receptor beta chains sequenced from a single sample in a study of technical replicates of blood from a few donors. Clones were read by immunoSEQ multiplex PCR, and TCRdb kept only the in-frame ones, dropping some. The data show roughly 45,000 clones, with about 90% seen just once and approximately 3.9% held by the top ten. Sequencing was done on a sample of PBMCs. The receptors originated from a human donor in good health. Some clones in this sample may be carry-over from other donors' samples.

In its sample, this clone was seen a few times. The gene calls are TRBV10-3 and TRBJ2-5; 8 bases line up with TRBD1. Germline V lookup: CDR1 ENHRY, CDR2 SYGVKD. This CDR3 spans 13 amino acids. With 10 bases clipped from V and 5 bases from J, the junction kept 9 bases outside the gene matches. In DNA form, the CDR3 reads TGTGCCACCCTCAACAGGGGGATGGAGACCCAGTACTTC. Its protein product is CATLNRGMETQYF.

V is TRBV2 and J is TRBJ2-1; the D gene is possibly TRBD1 (6 bases). The CDR3 runs 13 residues. Germline assignment: CDR1 SNHLY and CDR2 FYNNEI. Trimming took 11 bases from V and 5 from J, leaving 16 bases between them. The CDR3, as DNA: TGTGCCTGCAAACGGGACACAAACAATGAGCAGTTCTTC. As protein: CACKRDTNNEQFF.

The CDR3 DNA reads as TGCGCCAGCAGCTTGGTAGGGGGCGGGGAAAAACTGTTTTTT. Protein sequence: CASSLVGGGEKLFF. The chain couples TRBV5-1 to TRBJ1-4; 7 bases agree with TRBD1. This CDR3 has 14 amino acids. The germline gives CDR1 SGHRS, CDR2 YFSETQ. J was trimmed by 8 bases and V by 0 bases; bases with no gene match: 4.

The genes are TRBV6-6 and TRBJ2-5; TRBD1 aligns across 7 bases. The CDR3 has 13 amino acids. V dropped 8 bases and J dropped 11; count of bases not matched to a gene: 14. Germline-derived CDR1 and CDR2 are MNHNY and SVGAGI (reference sequence). The CDR3 loop is CASAGTDDKRQYF. CDR3 bases: TGTGCCAGCGCCGGGACAGATGACAAAAGACAGTACTTC.

In DNA, the CDR3 is TGCGCCAGCAGCAAACTAGCGGGCGACGTATACGAGCAGTACTTC. Translated: CASSKLAGDVYEQYF. The chain recombines TRBV4-1 with TRBJ2-7, with 9 bases fitting TRBD2. The CDR3 has 15 residues. The V gene end was trimmed by 5 bases and the J gene end by 4 bases; junction bases not matched to a gene: 9. Germline CDR1 is MGHRA and CDR2 is YSYEKL.

The rearrangement links TRBV6-8 to TRBJ2-4; maybe TRBD1 (5 bases). Trimming took off 4 bases at V and 12 bases at J, with 28 bases between the two ends. Germline loops: CDR1 MNHGY, CDR2 SAAAGT. The CDR3 consists of 17 residues. CDR3: CASSFPTGPPKQRDQYF. For the CDR3, the DNA is TGTGCCAGCAGTTTTCCAACAGGCCCGCCCAAGCAAAGGGATCAGTACTTC.

The V call is TRBV6-5, the J call TRBJ2-7; D is perhaps TRBD1 (5 bases). The CDR3 runs 15 residues. The V and J ends lost 6 bases and 2 bases respectively, with 17 bases between them. Germline values: CDR1 MNHEY, CDR2 SVGAGI. The CDR3 sequence: CASRGDSLGTYEQYF. CDR3 sequence (DNA): TGTGCCAGCAGGGGCGACAGCCTGGGGACCTACGAGCAGTACTTC.

The chain combines TRBV12-5 with TRBJ2-7; D call uncertain. CDR1 is LGHNT and CDR2 is FRNRAP in the germline V gene. The CDR3 has 12 residues. Trimming left V 2 bases short and J 6 bases short, with 8 bases between. CDR3 amino acids: CASGLSPGEQYF. DNA of the CDR3: TGTGCTAGTGGTTTGAGTCCGGGCGAGCAGTACTTC.

The chain joins TRBV2 to TRBJ2-1; 9 bases match TRBD2. The CDR3 sequence is 15 residues long. Losses at the gene ends were 3 bases for V and 9 bases for J; bases not matched to a gene: 9. Germline V gene sequence: CDR1 SNHLY, CDR2 FYNNEI. The CDR3 sequence is CASSEKGGRGAEQFF. For the CDR3, the DNA is TGTGCCAGCAGTGAGAAGGGCGGGAGGGGGGCTGAGCAGTTCTTC.

This clone appeared a single time. The V call is TRBV29-1, the J call TRBJ1-2; TRBD1 aligns across 7 bases. After removal of 4 bases from V and 6 bases from J, the junction contained 5 bases not matched to a gene. This CDR3 spans 12 amino acids. The germline CDR1 and CDR2 sequences are SQVTM and ANQGSEA. CDR3: CSVARGQDGYTF. In nucleotides, the CDR3 is TGCAGCGTTGCGAGGGGGCAGGATGGCTACACCTTC.

This clone was detected only a few times. The chain employs TRBV7-9 and TRBJ2-2, with D tentatively TRBD1 (6 bases). V was shortened by 10 bases and J by 6 bases, with 24 bases between the two germline ends. The CDR3 spans 16 residues. Germline V gene sequence: CDR1 SEHNR, CDR2 FQNEAQ (reference sequence). Written as DNA, the CDR3 is TGTGCCACCTGGGGTCTCAGGGGAAAAAGTCCCGGGGAGCTGTTTTTT. It yields the protein CATWGLRGKSPGELFF.

This chain connects TRBV21-1 to TRBJ2-7; the table calls TRBD1, which could not be checked here. TRBV21-1 is a pseudogene locus. The CDR3 has 14 residues. CDR3 in DNA: TGTGCCAGCAGCAAAAAGGGGGACTCCTACGAGCAGTACTTC. This codes for CASSKKGDSYEQYF.

This clone has only one observation. The V and J genes are TRBV7-2 and TRBJ2-3, with no clear D. Trimming shortened V by 5 bases and J by 4 bases, and 7 bases separated the two germline ends. The germline V gene encodes CDR1 SGHTA and CDR2 FQGNSA. The CDR3 sequence is 12 residues long. CDR3: CASSPFSDTQYF. CDR3 sequence (DNA): TGTGCCAGCAGCCCCTTTTCAGATACGCAGTATTTT.

The rearrangement uses TRBV10-3 and TRBJ2-5, with a possible D match to TRBD2 (5 bases). The germline V and J ends were trimmed by 11 bases and 2 bases, with 12 bases remaining between them. This CDR3 is built from 12 residues. Germline-derived CDR1 and CDR2 are ENHRY and SYGVKD. The CDR3: CAVGGEQETQYF. CDR3 nucleotide sequence: TGTGCCGTCGGTGGGGAGCAAGAGACCCAGTACTTC.

On this clone: The sample carries other DNA sequences with the same CDR3. The chain links TRBV5-1 to TRBJ2-2; 9 nucleotides line up with TRBD1. CDR3 length: 17 amino acids. The germline gives CDR1 SGHRS, CDR2 YFSETQ. Trimming at V came to 1 base and at J to 2 bases, leaving 6 bases not matched to a gene. The chain's CDR3 is CASSLKKTGGNTGELFF. CDR3 bases: TGCGCCAGCAGCTTGAAAAAGACAGGGGGAAACACCGGGGAGCTGTTTTTT.

The chain uses TRBV30 and TRBJ2-3; 7 bases match TRBD2. The germline CDR1 and CDR2 sequences are GTSNPN and SVGIG (reference sequence). J gave up 2 bases and V 6 bases, and 8 bases lay outside the gene matches. This CDR3 has 14 residues. DNA of the CDR3: TGTGCCTGTCGCCCGGGACTAACCACAGATACGCAGTATTTT. It codes for CACRPGLTTDTQYF.

J is TRBJ2-5 and V is TRBV11-1, with TRBD2 identical over 8 bases. Looked up from germline, CDR1 is SGHAT and CDR2 is FQDESV (reference sequence). The CDR3 spans 15 residues. Trimming cost V 1 base and J 4 bases; bases outside gene matches: 5. The CDR3 nucleotides read TGTGCCAGCAGCTTAGGCGGGAGGTCGGGAGAGACCCAGTACTTC. It specifies CASSLGGRSGETQYF.

The V call is TRBV6-6, the J call TRBJ2-1, with D perhaps matching TRBD1 (5 bases). The V gene's germline CDR1 is MNHNY and CDR2 SVGAGI (reference sequence). CDR3 length: 15 residues. Trimming left V 6 bases short and J 2 bases short, with 14 bases between. CDR3 in amino acids: CASSSRVGAYNEQFF. The CDR3 DNA sequence: TGTGCCAGCAGCTCCAGGGTTGGGGCCTACAATGAGCAGTTCTTC.

In nucleotides, the CDR3 is TGTGCCAGCAGCCCCGGGGCGGGGGGCAGTGGCTACACCTTC. Translated, it gives CASSPGAGGSGYTF. J is TRBJ1-2 and V is TRBV5-5, with a possible D match to TRBD1 (6 bases). The length of the CDR3 is 14 residues. Germline CDR1 reads SGHKS; CDR2 reads YYEKEE (reference sequence). Trimming removed 4 bases at V and 7 bases at J, with 17 bases between.